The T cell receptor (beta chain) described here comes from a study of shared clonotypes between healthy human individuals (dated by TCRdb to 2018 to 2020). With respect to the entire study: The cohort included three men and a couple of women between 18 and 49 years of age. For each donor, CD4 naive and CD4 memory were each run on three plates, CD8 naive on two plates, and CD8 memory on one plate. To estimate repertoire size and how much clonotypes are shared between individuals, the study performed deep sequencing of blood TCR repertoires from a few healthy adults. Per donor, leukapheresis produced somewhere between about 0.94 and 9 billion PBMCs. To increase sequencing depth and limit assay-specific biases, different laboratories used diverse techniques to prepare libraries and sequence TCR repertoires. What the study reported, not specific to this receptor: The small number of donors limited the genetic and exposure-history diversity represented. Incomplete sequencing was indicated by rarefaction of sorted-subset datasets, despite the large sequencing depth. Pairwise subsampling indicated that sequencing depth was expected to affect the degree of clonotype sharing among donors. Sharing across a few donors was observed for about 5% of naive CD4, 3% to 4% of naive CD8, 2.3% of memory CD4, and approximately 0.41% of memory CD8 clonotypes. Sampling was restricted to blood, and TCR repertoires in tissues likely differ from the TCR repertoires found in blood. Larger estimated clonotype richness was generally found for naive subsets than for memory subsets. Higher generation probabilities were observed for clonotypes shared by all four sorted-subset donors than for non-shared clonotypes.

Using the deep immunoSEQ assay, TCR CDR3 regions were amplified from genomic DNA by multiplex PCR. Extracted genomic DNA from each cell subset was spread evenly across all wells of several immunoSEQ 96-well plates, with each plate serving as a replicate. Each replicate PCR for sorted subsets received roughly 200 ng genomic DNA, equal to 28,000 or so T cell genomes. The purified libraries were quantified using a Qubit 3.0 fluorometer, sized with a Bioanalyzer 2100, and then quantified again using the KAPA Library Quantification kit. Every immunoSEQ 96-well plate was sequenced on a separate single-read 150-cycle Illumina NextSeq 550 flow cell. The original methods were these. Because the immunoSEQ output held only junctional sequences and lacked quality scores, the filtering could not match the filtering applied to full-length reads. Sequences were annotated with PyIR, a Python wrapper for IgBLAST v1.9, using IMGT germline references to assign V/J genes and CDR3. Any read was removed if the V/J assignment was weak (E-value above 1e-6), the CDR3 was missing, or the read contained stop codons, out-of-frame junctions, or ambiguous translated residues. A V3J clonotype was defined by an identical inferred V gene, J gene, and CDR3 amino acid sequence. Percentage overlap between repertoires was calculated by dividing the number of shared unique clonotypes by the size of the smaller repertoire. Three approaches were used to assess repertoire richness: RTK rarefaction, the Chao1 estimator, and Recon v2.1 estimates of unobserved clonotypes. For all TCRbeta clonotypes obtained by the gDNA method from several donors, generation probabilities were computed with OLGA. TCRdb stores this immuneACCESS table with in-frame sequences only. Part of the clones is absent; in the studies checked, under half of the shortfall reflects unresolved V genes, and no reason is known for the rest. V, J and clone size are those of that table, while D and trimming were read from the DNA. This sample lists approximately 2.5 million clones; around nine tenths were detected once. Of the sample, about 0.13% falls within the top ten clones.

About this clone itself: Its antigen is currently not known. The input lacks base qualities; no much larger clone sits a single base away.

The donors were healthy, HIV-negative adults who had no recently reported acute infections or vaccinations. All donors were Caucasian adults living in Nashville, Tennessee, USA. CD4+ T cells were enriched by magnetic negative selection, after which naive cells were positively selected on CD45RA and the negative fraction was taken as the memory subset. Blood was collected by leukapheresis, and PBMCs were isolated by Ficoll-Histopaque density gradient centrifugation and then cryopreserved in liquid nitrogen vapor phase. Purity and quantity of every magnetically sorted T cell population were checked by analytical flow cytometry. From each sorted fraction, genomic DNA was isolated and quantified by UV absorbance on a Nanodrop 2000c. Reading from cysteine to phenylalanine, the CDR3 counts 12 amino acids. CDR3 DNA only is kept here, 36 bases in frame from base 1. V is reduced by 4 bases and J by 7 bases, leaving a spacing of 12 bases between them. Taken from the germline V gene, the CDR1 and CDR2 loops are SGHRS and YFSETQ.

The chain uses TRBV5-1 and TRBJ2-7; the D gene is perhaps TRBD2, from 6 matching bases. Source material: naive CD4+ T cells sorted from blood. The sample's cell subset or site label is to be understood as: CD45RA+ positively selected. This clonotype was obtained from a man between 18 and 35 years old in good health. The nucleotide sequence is TGCGCCAGCAGCGGCGGGGTAGAAGAGCAGTACTTC. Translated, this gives CASSGGVEEQYF.